The present entry profiles one T cell receptor (beta chain) with its context. The target antigen is unknown. The data are from a study of T cell responses to AZD1222 COVID-19 vaccine. Measured with immunoSEQ multiplex PCR; TCRdb has only the in-frame clones, and not every one. The top ten clones hold about a sixth of a sample with about 100,000 clones, about four fifths of them seen once. Overall study results and limits: Targeting of unmutated variant regions was reportedly seen in nearly half of spike-specific TCRs.

The sample here was peripheral blood, taken on day 0 of AZD1222 vaccination. The receptor's source is an adult in good health.

The CDR3 is CASSLVPRGSNQPQHF. The DNA for the CDR3 is TGTGCCAGCAGCTTAGTCCCCAGGGGATCCAATCAGCCCCAGCATTTT. The chain has TRBV7-2 and TRBJ1-5, with D possibly matching TRBD1 (6 bases). CDR3 size: 16 residues. V was cut by 1 base and J by 3 bases, with 13 bases left in between. Germline V lookup: CDR1 SGHTA, CDR2 FQGNSA.